These 18 T cell receptor beta chains share one sample of origin, sequenced in a study of T cell responses to AZD1222 COVID-19 vaccine. Method: immunoSEQ multiplex PCR; TCRdb's copy keeps in-frame clones and lacks some. The sample includes about 88,000 clones, less than 95% of them seen just once. The sequenced sample was peripheral blood, obtained 28 days after the second AZD1222 dose. These receptors were collected from an adult who received the AZD1222 COVID-19 vaccine.

The gene calls are TRBV4-1 and TRBJ2-5; 8 bases agree with TRBD2. The CDR3 contains 14 residues. The germline CDR1 and CDR2 sequences are MGHRA and YSYEKL. V gave up 1 base and J gave up 5 bases; unmatched junction bases: 3. The CDR3 spells CASSQAGLEETQYF. Here the CDR3 DNA reads TGCGCCAGCAGCCAAGCGGGACTAGAGGAGACCCAGTACTTC.

CDR3 amino acids: CASSYGPDGGEGYTF. The CDR3 DNA reads as TGTGCCAGCAGTTACGGACCTGACGGGGGAGAGGGCTACACCTTC. The chain uses TRBV6-5 and TRBJ1-2, with a weak D call TRBD1 (5 bases). The CDR3 runs 15 residues. V lost 2 bases and J lost 8, with 18 bases in between. CDR1 is MNHEY and CDR2 is SVGAGI in the germline V gene.

This chain links TRBV5-4 with TRBJ2-2; D call uncertain. Germline V gene data show CDR1 as SGHNT and CDR2 as YYREEE (reference sequence). This CDR3 comprises 12 residues. V shed 4 bases and J shed 1 base, with 2 bases lying between them. CDR3 DNA sequence: TGTGCCAGCAGCCGGAACACCGGGGAGCTGTTTTTT. Its translation is CASSRNTGELFF.

The chain has TRBV13 and TRBJ1-1; D not certain. This CDR3 has 15 amino acids. Germline CDR1 and CDR2: PRHDT and FYEKMQ (reference sequence). V gave up 0 bases and J gave up 0 bases, with 8 bases separating them. DNA of the CDR3: TGTGCCAGCAGCTTAGGGCACGCCATGAACACTGAAGCTTTCTTT. This codes for CASSLGHAMNTEAFF.

The CDR3 protein is CASSFSGQGYSETQYF. DNA for the CDR3: TGCGCCAGCAGCTTTTCTGGACAGGGGTATTCGGAGACCCAGTACTTC. V usage is TRBV5-1 and J usage is TRBJ2-5, with 9 bases that match TRBD1. This CDR3 is built from 16 residues. Per the germline V gene, CDR1 is SGHRS and CDR2 is YFSETQ. The trim removed 2 bases at V and 5 bases at J, leaving 10 bases unmatched.

The chain combines TRBV5-5 with TRBJ1-4; D is unclear. Trimming stripped 0 bases from V and 3 bases from J, with 6 bases between. Germline V lookup: CDR1 SGHKS, CDR2 YYEKEE (reference sequence). The CDR3 runs to 14 residues. The CDR3 sequence: CASSLGRSNEKLFF. The CDR3 DNA is TGTGCCAGCAGCTTGGGGAGGTCTAATGAAAAACTGTTTTTT.

The chain uses TRBV6-5 and TRBJ2-1, with a possible D match to TRBD1 (6 bases). V lost 11 bases and J lost 4, with 18 bases in between. This CDR3 comprises 14 residues. CDR1 is MNHEY, CDR2 SVGAGI, per germline. CDR3 region: CACRQGQLYNEQFF. CDR3 coding DNA: TGTGCCTGCCGGCAAGGACAGCTTTACAATGAGCAGTTCTTC.

To note about this clone: The same CDR3 arises from other DNA sequences in this sample as well. This sequence joins TRBV19 and TRBJ1-5; perhaps TRBD1 as D (6 bases). Germline values: CDR1 LNHDA, CDR2 SQIVND (reference sequence). The CDR3 is 15 amino acids. Trimming took off 1 base at V and 4 bases at J, with 11 bases between the two ends. The CDR3 DNA follows: TGTGCCAGTAGTATAGCCGTCAGGGGTAATCAGCCCCAGCATTTT. It is translated as CASSIAVRGNQPQHF.

This chain links TRBV6-6 with TRBJ1-2; possible D gene TRBD1, 5 bases. Trimming cost V 2 bases and J 6 bases, with 7 bases left between them. CDR3 length: 12 amino acids. CDR1 is MNHNY, CDR2 SVGAGI, per germline (reference sequence). The CDR3 bases are TGTGCCAGCAGTTACCTAGGGGATGGCTACACCTTC. Translated: CASSYLGDGYTF.

The V gene is TRBV4-1, the J gene TRBJ2-7; D possibly corresponds to TRBD1 (5 bases). This CDR3 contains 15 residues. Trimming shortened V by 0 bases and J by 2 bases, and 11 bases separated the two germline ends. Germline-derived CDR1 and CDR2 are MGHRA and YSYEKL. As DNA, the CDR3 is TGCGCCAGCAGCCAAGATCTACAGGTAGCCTACGAGCAGTACTTC. Its protein product is CASSQDLQVAYEQYF.

This sequence joins TRBV3-1 (or the pseudogene TRBV3-2) and TRBJ2-7, with TRBD1 matching over 9 bases. The J segment lost 1 base and the V segment lost 3 bases, leaving 10 bases of the junction unmatched. The V gene's germline CDR1 is LGHDT and CDR2 YNNKEL (reference sequence). The CDR3 has 17 amino acids. CDR3 in amino acids: CASSQDTGTGLSYEQYF. The CDR3 DNA follows: TGTGCCAGCAGCCAGGACACCGGGACAGGGCTTTCCTACGAGCAGTACTTC.

This rearrangement joins TRBV27 to TRBJ2-7; no clear D gene. V was pared by 4 bases and J by 2 bases, with 9 bases between. The CDR3 covers 13 residues. Per the germline V gene, CDR1 is MNHEY and CDR2 is SMNVEV (reference sequence). The CDR3 nucleotides read TGTGCCAGCAGTTCCGACGGAACCTACGAGCAGTACTTC. As protein: CASSSDGTYEQYF.

This chain links TRBV6-2 or TRBV6-3 with TRBJ2-7, with a possible D match to TRBD2 (6 bases). Trimming left V 0 bases short and J 4 bases short, with 10 bases between. CDR3 length: 14 amino acids. From germline, CDR1 is MNHEY and CDR2 SVGEGT. As DNA, the CDR3 is TGTGCCAGCAGTTACTCAGGAGGGATTTACGAGCAGTACTTC. Amino acids: CASSYSGGIYEQYF.

This chain uses TRBV7-9 with TRBJ1-2, with 10 nucleotides matching TRBD1. This CDR3 has 13 amino acids. The V gene end was trimmed by 6 bases and the J gene end by 7 bases; junction bases not matched to a gene: 5. CDR1 is SEHNR and CDR2 is FQNEAQ in the germline V gene (reference sequence). CDR3 DNA: TGTGCCAGCAGGCCCGGGACAGGGGTTGGCTACACCTTC. Residues: CASRPGTGVGYTF.

This rearrangement joins TRBV7-9 to TRBJ1-4, with D uncertain. V lost 2 bases and J 2 bases, leaving 15 bases between the germline ends. Germline-derived CDR1 and CDR2 are SEHNR and FQNEAQ (reference sequence). The CDR3 totals 17 residues. CDR3 sequence: CASSLRTPRRTNEKLFF. The CDR3 nucleotides are TGTGCCAGCAGCTTACGGACCCCAAGGAGGACTAATGAAAAACTGTTTTTT.

The chain carries TRBV6-2 or TRBV6-3 and TRBJ2-7, with D uncertain. Trimming removed 0 bases from V and 3 bases from J, with 9 bases in between. This CDR3 spans 14 amino acids. Germline V CDR1 and CDR2: MNHEY, SVGEGT. The CDR3, as DNA: TGTGCCAGCAGTTACTCAGGCAATGGCTACGAGCAGTACTTC. Protein: CASSYSGNGYEQYF.

The rearrangement joins TRBV7-2 to TRBJ2-4; D unclear. The CDR3 is 15 amino acids. Between the trimmed V and J ends, which lost 1 base and 0 bases, there was a span of 7 bases. Germline values: CDR1 SGHTA, CDR2 FQGNSA. This CDR3 is CASSLGVVAKNIQYF. The CDR3 region has the DNA TGTGCCAGCAGCTTAGGCGTCGTAGCCAAAAACATTCAGTACTTC.

The chain employs TRBV3-1 (or the pseudogene TRBV3-2) and TRBJ2-7; D not resolved. The V end was cut by 8 bases, the J end by 2 bases, with 7 bases between. Germline lookup yields CDR1 LGHDT and CDR2 YNNKEL (reference sequence). The CDR3 covers 11 residues. The CDR3: CASGNPYEQYF. CDR3 nucleotides: TGTGCCAGCGGCAATCCCTACGAGCAGTACTTC.